The clone carrying this T cell receptor beta chain was found a few times. Its antigen is undetermined. This entry is derived from a study of T cell repertoires in cytomegalovirus infection. As for the study in general: CMV infection and matching HLA type were both indicated by public TCR beta signatures. Study findings and constraints: There were HLA-C-restricted CMV-specific TCR beta clonotypes dominating the ex vivo response. The cumulative frequency of public TCR beta families distinguished individuals who carried CMV together with the relevant HLA.

V was pared by 3 bases and J by 5 bases, with 10 bases between. CDR3 length: 13 amino acids. Germline loops: CDR1 MNHNS, CDR2 SASEGT. One entry per CDR3 protein, called by TCRdb with MiXCR from the reads. The sample lists approximately 730,000 distinct CDR3 sequences; around 31% were seen once. This receptor was obtained from a human donor in good health (CMV status not recorded). Some clones in this sample may be carry-over from other donors' samples. This chain connects TRBV6-1 to TRBJ1-2; D possibly corresponds to TRBD1 (5 bases). The sequenced sample was cultured PBMCs, obtained from culture after CMV antigen stimulation. CDR3 sequence: CASSEAGLYGYTF. The CDR3 DNA reads TGTGCCAGCAGTGAGGCAGGGTTGTATGGCTACACCTTC.